The clone carrying this T cell receptor (beta chain) was seen only once. Its specificity is not known. In chemo-refractory metastatic non-small-cell lung cancer, patients got ipilimumab CTLA-4 blockade together with focal radiation. The data stem from a study of radiotherapy plus CTLA-4 blockade in lung cancer. Whole-study results and caveats: Per reports, early blood T cell clone dynamics, plus interferon-beta, forecast response most strongly. Peripheral blood showed expansion of tumor-derived TCR clones after radiotherapy and ipilimumab.

Germline trimming cut 5 bases from V and 6 bases from J; bases unmatched to any gene: 18. In germline, CDR1 is SGHVS, CDR2 FQNEAQ. This CDR3 has 17 amino acids. Clones were read by immunoSEQ multiplex PCR, and TCRdb kept only the in-frame ones, dropping some. The table includes 13,000 or so clones, roughly four fifths detected once. The chain combines TRBV7-8 with TRBJ1-2, with 7 bases fitting TRBD1. Sample: peripheral blood, taken from a patient treated with radiotherapy plus ipilimumab. This sequence was found in a human donor with non-small cell lung cancer that progressed on radiotherapy plus ipilimumab. The DNA for the CDR3 is TGTGCCAGCAGCCACCGAGGGGTGGCAGGGGGTCTGGATGGCTACACCTTC. It is translated as CASSHRGVAGGLDGYTF.